Below, 15 T cell receptor beta chains from the same sample are listed, as sequenced in a study of cytomegalovirus exposure and HLA in healthy donors. This PCR relied on a set of 60 Vbeta primers and 13 Jbeta primers. The data were produced by immunoSEQ multiplex PCR, yet TCRdb's version contains in-frame clones alone and is incomplete. This table has approximately 73,000 clones, 75% appearing once. The source material was PBMCs. The receptors originated from a man between 65 and 85 years old in good health and CMV-seronegative.

This clone turned up a few times. The rearrangement uses TRBV10-3 and TRBJ2-2, with TRBD2 matching 9 bases. Germline V gives CDR1 ENHRY, CDR2 SYGVKD. Unmatched junction bases numbered 3, after V lost 3 bases and J lost 7 bases. The CDR3 runs 14 residues. The CDR3 DNA reads TGTGCCATCAGTGATTATAGCGGGGGCGGGGAGCTGTTTTTT. Translated, it gives CAISDYSGGGELFF.

The chain is built from TRBV5-5 and TRBJ1-2, with TRBD1 as a possible D gene (5 bases). Looked up from germline, CDR1 is SGHKS and CDR2 is YYEKEE (reference sequence). Trimming left V 2 bases short and J 5 bases short, with 7 bases between. This CDR3 is built from 12 residues. CDR3 residues: CASSLGAYGYTF. The CDR3 region has the DNA TGTGCCAGCAGCTTAGGGGCTTATGGCTACACCTTC.

On this clone: The junction does not match germline at one end; this may be a read error. V and J are TRBV6-6 and TRBJ2-1; possible D gene TRBD2, 5 bases. The CDR3 is 16 residues long. Looked up from germline, CDR1 is MNHNY and CDR2 is SVGAGI (reference sequence). The chain's CDR3 is CASSYGVARSYNERFF. The CDR3 DNA reads as TGTGCCAGCAGTTACGGGGTAGCGAGATCCTACAATGAGCGGTTCTTC.

This clone has a single count. This chain uses TRBV28 with TRBJ2-7; 7 bases are a match to TRBD2. Per the germline V gene, CDR1 is MDHEN and CDR2 is SYDVKM. V lost 7 bases, J lost 3 bases, and 3 bases stayed unmatched. CDR3 size: 12 residues. This CDR3 is CASNGGSYEQYF. CDR3 sequence (DNA): TGTGCCAGCAACGGCGGGAGCTACGAGCAGTACTTC.

V is TRBV5-1 and J is TRBJ1-1, with D perhaps TRBD1 (5 bases). This CDR3 spans 15 amino acids. Germline loops: CDR1 SGHRS, CDR2 YFSETQ. Trimming stripped 4 bases from V and 1 base from J, with 14 bases between. CDR3: CASSQGHTSNTEAFF. The CDR3 coding sequence is TGCGCCAGCAGCCAAGGACACACGTCGAACACTGAAGCTTTCTTT.

The rearrangement uses TRBV19 and TRBJ1-1; possible D gene TRBD1, 6 bases. CDR1 is LNHDA and CDR2 is SQIVND in the germline V gene (reference sequence). This CDR3 is built from 16 residues. V gave up 3 bases and J gave up 1 base, with 15 bases separating them. CDR3 DNA: TGTGCCAGTAGTATCCGGCAGGGGCGGACGAACACTGAAGCTTTCTTT. Translation gives CASSIRQGRTNTEAFF. Full variable domain (remainder filled in from reference TRBV19 and TRBJ1-1): DGGITQSPKYLFRKEGQNVTLSCEQNLNHDAMYWYRQDPGQGLRLIYYSQIVNDFQKGDIAEGYSVSREKKESFPLTVTSAQKNPTAFYLCASSIRQGRTNTEAFFGQGTRLTVV.

The rearrangement joins TRBV5-1 to TRBJ2-3; 11 bases are a match to TRBD2. The CDR3 is 16 amino acids. Per germline, CDR1 SGHRS and CDR2 YFSETQ. V lost 6 bases, J lost 0 bases, and 6 bases stayed unmatched. The CDR3 DNA reads as TGCGCCAGCACCCCCCGGACTAGCGGGAGCACAGATACGCAGTATTTT. Its translation is CASTPRTSGSTDTQYF. Using reference TRBV5-1 and TRBJ2-3 for the parts outside the CDR3, the full variable domain is KAGVTQTPRYLIKTRGQQVTLSCSPISGHRSVSWYQQTPGQGLQFLFEYFSETQRNKGNFPGRFSGRQFSNSRSEMNVSTLELGDSALYLCASTPRTSGSTDTQYFGPGTRLTVL.

This chain uses TRBV5-1 with TRBJ2-7, with D possibly matching TRBD1 (5 bases). Trimming shortened V by 0 bases and J by 2 bases, and 12 bases separated the two germline ends. The germline V gene has CDR1 SGHRS and CDR2 YFSETQ. This CDR3 contains 15 residues. The CDR3 spells CASSLVPATAYEQYF. The CDR3 DNA reads TGCGCCAGCAGCTTGGTGCCAGCGACAGCCTACGAGCAGTACTTC.

V is TRBV6-4 and J is TRBJ2-2; possibly TRBD2 for D (5 bases). This CDR3 contains 13 residues. The germline CDR1 and CDR2 sequences are MRHNA and SNTAGT. V was clipped by 5 bases and J by 1 base, with 5 bases between them. CDR3 residues: CASSSGNTGELFF. The CDR3 nucleotides read TGTGCCAGCAGTAGCGGGAACACCGGGGAGCTGTTTTTT.

This clone was detected many times. This chain uses TRBV30 with TRBJ1-1; maybe TRBD1 (6 bases). The CDR3 totals 14 residues. Between the trimmed V and J ends, which lost 2 bases and 0 bases, there was a span of 10 bases. From germline, CDR1 is GTSNPN and CDR2 SVGIG (reference sequence). CDR3 coding DNA: TGTGCCTGGAGTCCCGGGGGGCTGAACACTGAAGCTTTCTTT. It encodes CAWSPGGLNTEAFF.

The genes are TRBV5-8 and TRBJ2-3; 11 nucleotides agree with TRBD2. With V trimmed by 1 base and J by 4 bases, 11 bases remained unmatched. The CDR3 is 18 amino acids. Germline loops: CDR1 SGHTS, CDR2 YDEGEE. CDR3 sequence: CASSLTRMTSGVADTQYF. In DNA, the CDR3 is TGTGCCAGCAGCTTGACCCGAATGACTAGCGGGGTAGCAGATACGCAGTATTTT.

The genes are TRBV6-1 and TRBJ2-1; TRBD1 matches at 8 bases. The CDR3 runs 15 residues. The germline V gene encodes CDR1 MNHNS and CDR2 SASEGT. The junction had 6 bases not matched to a gene; V was cut back by 6 bases and J by 2 bases. Here the CDR3 DNA reads TGTGCCAGCAGCGCCGGGACAGGACCCTACAATGAGCAGTTCTTC. This translates into CASSAGTGPYNEQFF.

In this sample, this clone turned up a few times. The chain employs TRBV29-1 and TRBJ2-7; D is possibly TRBD2 (5 bases). The CDR3 runs 12 residues. Per germline, CDR1 SQVTM and CDR2 ANQGSEA. V was cut by 0 bases and J by 4 bases, with 7 bases left in between. CDR3 region: CSVEDGSYEQYF. The DNA of the CDR3 is TGCAGCGTTGAAGATGGGAGTTACGAGCAGTACTTC.

This clone was detected only a few times. The genes are TRBV29-1 and TRBJ1-1; D is undetermined. Germline CDR1 reads SQVTM; CDR2 reads ANQGSEA. Deletions cut 4 bases from V and 3 bases from J, with 6 bases between. The CDR3 spans 11 residues. The CDR3 spells CSVVEYTEAFF. The DNA for the CDR3 is TGCAGCGTTGTGGAGTACACTGAAGCTTTCTTT. The whole variable domain, filled in from reference TRBV29-1 and TRBJ1-1, reads SAVISQKPSRDICQRGTSLTIQCQVDSQVTMMFWYRQQPGQSLTLIATANQGSEATYESGFVIDKFPISRPNLTFSTLTVSNMSPEDSSIYLCSVVEYTEAFFGQGTRLTVV.

V is TRBV5-8 and J is TRBJ1-2, with a weak D call TRBD1 (5 bases). The CDR3 is 14 residues long. V was clipped by 4 bases and J by 8 bases, with 18 bases between them. Per the germline V gene, CDR1 is SGHTS and CDR2 is YDEGEE. This chain's CDR3 is CASSKGQGRGGYTF. The DNA for the CDR3 is TGTGCCAGCAGCAAGGGCCAGGGTAGGGGCGGCTACACCTTC.